These 5 T cell receptor beta chains came from one sample sequenced in a study of prognosis after radiotherapy for stage I lung cancer. Starting from genomic DNA, TCR beta CDR3 was amplified through two-round multiplex PCR. Primers (each specific to one TRBV or TRBJ gene) were used in first-round PCR. From the multiplex PCR reads, TCRdb called clonotypes with MiXCR, one entry per CDR3 protein. The table shows 25,000 to 35,000 distinct CDR3 sequences, with approximately 51% occurring only once. The input for sequencing was PBMCs, taken before or after stereotactic body radiation therapy (not recorded which). These receptors were collected from a donor at least 50 years old with non-small cell lung cancer.

This clonotype is labeled medium-sized. The chain carries TRBV7-3 and TRBJ2-7; 7 bases fit TRBD1. The CDR3 runs 13 residues. Germline V lookup: CDR1 SGHTA, CDR2 FQGTGA. The trim removed 7 bases at V and 6 bases at J, leaving 9 bases unmatched. The CDR3 sequence: CASKGDRRGEQYF. The CDR3, as DNA: TGTGCCAGCAAAGGGGACAGAAGGGGCGAGCAGTACTTC.

Many counts were recorded for this clonotype. The J gene is TRBJ2-5, the V gene TRBV11-2; D is unclear. In germline, CDR1 is SGHAT, CDR2 FQNNGV. The CDR3 runs 16 residues. The V gene lost 5 bases and the J gene lost 3 bases, with 19 bases spanning the gap. The CDR3, as DNA: TGTGCCAGCAGCCCCCGTAGCCGCCAGAGCAAAGAGACCCAGTACTTC. It encodes CASSPRSRQSKETQYF.

There are many counts of this clonotype. The chain has TRBV2 and TRBJ1-2; 11 bases fit TRBD1. This CDR3 region has 14 residues. The V gene end was trimmed by 2 bases and the J gene end by 8 bases; junction bases not matched to a gene: 4. Germline values: CDR1 SNHLY, CDR2 FYNNEI. The CDR3 coding sequence is TGTGCCAGCAGTGAACAGGGACAGGGGGACGGCTACACCTTC. Protein: CASSEQGQGDGYTF.

Many counts were recorded for this clonotype. The chain joins TRBV28 to TRBJ1-5, with unresolved D. Trimming took 5 bases from V and 7 from J, leaving 12 bases between them. The CDR3 covers 13 residues. The germline gives CDR1 MDHEN, CDR2 SYDVKM. CDR3 DNA sequence: TGTGCCAGCAGTATGACGGGGAACCAGCCCCAGCATTTT. This encodes CASSMTGNQPQHF.

This clonotype was counted once. The rearrangement uses TRBV20-1 and TRBJ1-2; D uncertain. CDR1 DFQATT and CDR2 SNEGSKA come from the germline V gene (reference sequence). The CDR3 loop spans 14 amino acids. The V end lost 3 bases, the J end lost 4 bases, and 15 bases lay between the germline ends. The CDR3 reads CSARATAILYGYTF. CDR3 DNA sequence: TGCAGTGCTAGGGCGACTGCCATCCTCTATGGCTACACCTTC.